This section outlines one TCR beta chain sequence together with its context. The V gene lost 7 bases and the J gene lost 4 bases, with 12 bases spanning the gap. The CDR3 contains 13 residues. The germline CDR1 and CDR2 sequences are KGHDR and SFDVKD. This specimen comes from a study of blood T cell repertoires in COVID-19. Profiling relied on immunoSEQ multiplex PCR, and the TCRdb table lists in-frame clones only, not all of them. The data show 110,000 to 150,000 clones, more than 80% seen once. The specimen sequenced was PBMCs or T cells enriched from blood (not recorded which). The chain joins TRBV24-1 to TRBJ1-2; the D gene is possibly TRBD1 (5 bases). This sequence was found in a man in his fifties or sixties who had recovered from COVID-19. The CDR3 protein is CATRDGQGYGYTF. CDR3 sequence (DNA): TGTGCCACCAGAGACGGTCAGGGCTATGGCTACACCTTC.